Sequencing of this T cell receptor (beta chain) was carried out in a study of shared clonotypes between healthy human individuals. CDR1 is SGHNT, CDR2 YYREEE, per germline (reference sequence). Deletions cut 0 bases from V and 5 bases from J, with 8 bases between. This CDR3 is built from 14 residues. A roughly 220 ng quantity of DNA, tens of thousands of T cell genomes, went into the sorted-subset replicate PCRs. This table comes from immunoSEQ multiplex PCR, and its TCRdb copy is limited to in-frame clones, with some not included. The table records about 680,000 clones, about three quarters of them present only once.

This chain links TRBV5-4 with TRBJ2-2; unclear D gene. Sequenced sample: memory CD4+ T cells sorted from blood. Specified subset: CD45RA-negative fraction. The clonotype was recovered from a woman aged 25 to 39 in good health. CDR3 DNA sequence: TGTGCCAGCAGCTTGGAGTCGGGTACCGGGGAGCTGTTTTTT. It specifies CASSLESGTGELFF.